The T cell receptor beta chain described here comes from a study of identical twins. TCRdb recomputed calls from the 5' RACE reads with MiXCR, one row per CDR3 protein. This sample has roughly 350,000 distinct CDR3 sequences; roughly 12% occur once, and the top ten carry approximately 7.6%. This clonotype was counted a few times. Deletions cut 1 base from V and 0 bases from J, with 6 bases between. This CDR3 has 15 residues. Another study also made use of these data, one on yellow fever vaccine responses in identical twins.

The V and J genes are TRBV12-3 or TRBV12-4 and TRBJ2-2; D ambiguous. The sequenced sample was CD8+ T cells sorted from blood. This clonotype originated in a young woman in good health. CDR3 residues: CASSLVIANTGELFF. CDR3 coding DNA: TGTGCCAGCAGTTTAGTAATTGCGAACACCGGGGAGCTGTTTTTT.